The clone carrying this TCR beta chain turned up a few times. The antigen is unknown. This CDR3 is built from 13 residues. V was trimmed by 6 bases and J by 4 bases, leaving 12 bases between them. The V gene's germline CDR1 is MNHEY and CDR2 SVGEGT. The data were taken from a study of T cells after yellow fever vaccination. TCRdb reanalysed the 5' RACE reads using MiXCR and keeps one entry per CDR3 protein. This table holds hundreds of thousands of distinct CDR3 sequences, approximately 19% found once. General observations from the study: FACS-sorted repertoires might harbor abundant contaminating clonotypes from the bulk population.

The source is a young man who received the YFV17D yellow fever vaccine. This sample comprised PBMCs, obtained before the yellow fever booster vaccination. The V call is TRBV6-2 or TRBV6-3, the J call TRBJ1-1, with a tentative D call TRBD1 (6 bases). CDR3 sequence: CASRWGAGTEAFF. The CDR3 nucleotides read TGTGCCAGCAGATGGGGGGCCGGCACTGAAGCTTTCTTT.